The rows below give T cell receptor beta chains drawn from one sample of a study of T cell responses to AZD1222 COVID-19 vaccine. Here immunoSEQ multiplex PCR was the method, and the copy in TCRdb shows in-frame clones only, minus some. The sample consists of 150,000 or so clones, about 89% of them appearing once. This sample comprised peripheral blood, obtained on day 0 of AZD1222 vaccination. Every receptor here comes from an adult in good health. Both conserved end residues are part of each CDR3. The order of the fields is J gene, D gene, V gene, clone size, CDR3 protein, CDR3 DNA. D genes are given only for firm matches. Size is omitted from some rows. Given values are once, few, many or a class for expanded clones.

j_gene: TRBJ1-4
d_gene: TRBD1
v_gene: TRBV3-1/TRBV3-2
abundance: -
CDR3aa: CASSYIDRDEKLFF
CDR3nt: TGTGCCAGCAGCTATATCGACAGGGATGAAAAACTGTTTTTT

j_gene: TRBJ1-1
d_gene: -
v_gene: TRBV11-3
abundance: -
CDR3aa: CASSLRGNTEAFF
CDR3nt: TGTGCCAGCAGCTTGCGGGGGAACACTGAAGCTTTCTTT

j_gene: TRBJ1-1
d_gene: -
v_gene: TRBV4-3
abundance: once
CDR3aa: CASSQESAVNTEAFF
CDR3nt: TGCGCCAGCAGCCAAGAATCGGCGGTCAACACTGAAGCTTTCTTT

j_gene: TRBJ1-3
d_gene: -
v_gene: TRBV7-9
abundance: -
CDR3aa: CASSLEQFNTIYF
CDR3nt: TGTGCCAGCAGCTTAGAACAGTTCAACACCATATATTTT

j_gene: TRBJ1-5
d_gene: -
v_gene: TRBV28
abundance: -
CDR3aa: CATHRDSNQPQHF
CDR3nt: TGTGCCACCCACAGAGATAGCAATCAGCCCCAGCATTTT

j_gene: TRBJ2-2
d_gene: -
v_gene: TRBV5-1
abundance: -
CDR3aa: CASSLEGSGELFF
CDR3nt: TGCGCCAGCAGCTTGGAGGGTTCCGGGGAGCTGTTTTTT

j_gene: TRBJ2-1
d_gene: -
v_gene: TRBV3-1/TRBV3-2
abundance: -
CDR3aa: CASSQDRRDPYNEQFF
CDR3nt: TGTGCCAGCAGCCAAGATCGGCGGGACCCTTACAATGAGCAGTTCTTC

j_gene: TRBJ1-1
d_gene: -
v_gene: TRBV20-1
abundance: few
CDR3aa: CSVRDNTEAFF
CDR3nt: TGCAGTGTTCGGGATAACACTGAAGCTTTCTTT

j_gene: TRBJ2-5
d_gene: TRBD2
v_gene: TRBV6-1
abundance: few
CDR3aa: CASSEAGGQETQYF
CDR3nt: TGTGCCAGCAGTGAAGCGGGAGGGCAAGAGACCCAGTACTTC

j_gene: TRBJ1-3
d_gene: -
v_gene: TRBV18
abundance: -
CDR3aa: CASSRSSTISGNTIYF
CDR3nt: TGTGCCAGCTCACGGAGTTCCACCATCTCTGGAAACACCATATATTTT

j_gene: TRBJ1-3
d_gene: TRBD1
v_gene: TRBV18
abundance: -
CDR3aa: CASSPPGQGSGNTIYF
CDR3nt: TGTGCCAGCTCACCACCGGGACAGGGCTCTGGAAACACCATATATTTT

j_gene: TRBJ1-1
d_gene: TRBD1
v_gene: TRBV6-9
abundance: -
CDR3aa: CASSRGTGVPLTEAFF
CDR3nt: TGTGCCAGCAGTCGCGGGACAGGGGTTCCCCTCACTGAAGCTTTCTTT

j_gene: TRBJ2-3
d_gene: -
v_gene: TRBV9
abundance: -
CDR3aa: CASSVAGGSTDTQYF
CDR3nt: TGTGCCAGCAGCGTAGCTGGAGGTAGCACAGATACGCAGTATTTT

j_gene: TRBJ1-2
d_gene: -
v_gene: TRBV24-1
abundance: -
CDR3aa: CATRSRGPYGYTF
CDR3nt: TGTGCCACCCGGAGTCGGGGGCCCTATGGCTACACCTTC

j_gene: TRBJ2-7
d_gene: TRBD2
v_gene: TRBV10-2
abundance: -
CDR3aa: CASATPGGEQYF
CDR3nt: TGCGCCAGTGCCACACCGGGGGGTGAGCAGTACTTC

j_gene: TRBJ2-7
d_gene: -
v_gene: TRBV19
abundance: -
CDR3aa: CASSIAGHYEQYF
CDR3nt: TGTGCCAGTAGTATTGCGGGACACTACGAGCAGTACTTC

j_gene: TRBJ1-1
d_gene: -
v_gene: TRBV19
abundance: -
CDR3aa: CASSNTGAEAFF
CDR3nt: TGTGCCAGTAGTAATACCGGGGCAGAAGCTTTCTTT

j_gene: TRBJ1-2
d_gene: TRBD1
v_gene: TRBV27
abundance: -
CDR3aa: CASRTGHYYGYTF
CDR3nt: TGTGCCAGCCGGACAGGCCATTACTATGGCTACACCTTC

j_gene: TRBJ1-1
d_gene: -
v_gene: TRBV12-5
abundance: -
CDR3aa: CASSPGGNTEAFF
CDR3nt: TGTGCTAGTTCTCCGGGGGGGAACACTGAAGCTTTCTTT

j_gene: TRBJ2-7
d_gene: TRBD2
v_gene: TRBV7-8
abundance: -
CDR3aa: CASSLSGIPPYEQYF
CDR3nt: TGTGCCAGCAGCTTAAGCGGGATCCCTCCCTACGAGCAGTACTTC

j_gene: TRBJ2-4
d_gene: TRBD2
v_gene: TRBV27
abundance: -
CDR3aa: CASRAGGGNIQYF
CDR3nt: TGTGCCAGCCGAGCGGGAGGTGGTAACATTCAGTACTTC

j_gene: TRBJ2-7
d_gene: TRBD1
v_gene: TRBV11-2
abundance: -
CDR3aa: CASSLTPRTGAYEQYF
CDR3nt: TGTGCCAGCAGCTTAACTCCCCGGACAGGGGCCTACGAGCAGTACTTC

j_gene: TRBJ2-1
d_gene: TRBD2
v_gene: TRBV5-3
abundance: -
CDR3aa: CARSPWYLAGGPVQNEQFF
CDR3nt: TGTGCCAGAAGCCCGTGGTATCTAGCGGGAGGGCCTGTCCAGAATGAGCAGTTCTTC

j_gene: TRBJ2-1
d_gene: -
v_gene: TRBV2
abundance: -
CDR3aa: CASSEGTTSYNEQFF
CDR3nt: TGTGCCAGCAGTGAAGGGACTACCTCCTACAATGAGCAGTTCTTC

j_gene: TRBJ2-6
d_gene: TRBD1
v_gene: TRBV3-1/TRBV3-2
abundance: -
CDR3aa: CASSQGTGVGANVLTF
CDR3nt: TGTGCCAGCAGCCAAGGGACAGGGGTTGGGGCCAACGTCCTGACTTTC

j_gene: TRBJ1-2
d_gene: -
v_gene: TRBV21-1
abundance: -
CDR3aa: CASSNQGQGSNYGYTF
CDR3nt: TGTGCCAGCAGCAATCAGGGACAGGGTTCTAACTATGGCTACACCTTC

j_gene: TRBJ1-4
d_gene: -
v_gene: TRBV28
abundance: -
CDR3aa: CASHTTGPNEKLFF
CDR3nt: TGTGCCAGTCATACGACAGGTCCCAATGAAAAACTGTTTTTT

j_gene: TRBJ1-6
d_gene: TRBD1
v_gene: TRBV9
abundance: -
CDR3aa: CASSVEGTAQSPLHF
CDR3nt: TGTGCCAGCAGCGTAGAAGGGACAGCCCAATCACCCCTCCACTTT

j_gene: TRBJ2-5
d_gene: -
v_gene: TRBV2
abundance: -
CDR3aa: CASRENEETQYF
CDR3nt: TGTGCCAGCAGAGAAAATGAGGAGACCCAGTACTTC

j_gene: TRBJ1-2
d_gene: -
v_gene: TRBV30
abundance: -
CDR3aa: CAWSIAGDRVGYTF
CDR3nt: TGTGCCTGGAGTATCGCCGGGGACCGAGTTGGCTACACCTTC

j_gene: TRBJ2-2
d_gene: -
v_gene: TRBV11-2
abundance: -
CDR3aa: CASSARYGRGRPGELFF
CDR3nt: TGTGCCAGCAGCGCCCGCTATGGTAGAGGAAGACCTGGGGAGCTGTTTTTT

j_gene: TRBJ1-6
d_gene: -
v_gene: TRBV19
abundance: -
CDR3aa: CASSVTPGVSPLHF
CDR3nt: TGTGCCAGTAGTGTAACCCCCGGGGTATCACCCCTCCACTTT

j_gene: TRBJ2-7
d_gene: TRBD1
v_gene: TRBV24-1
abundance: -
CDR3aa: CATSDPAGGLYEQYF
CDR3nt: TGTGCCACCAGTGATCCGGCAGGGGGCCTCTACGAGCAGTACTTC

j_gene: TRBJ2-3
d_gene: TRBD2
v_gene: TRBV3-1/TRBV3-2
abundance: -
CDR3aa: CASSQDRLAGVPSLGDTQYF
CDR3nt: TGTGCCAGCAGCCAAGATCGGCTAGCGGGAGTTCCCTCTTTGGGAGATACGCAGTATTTT

j_gene: TRBJ1-2
d_gene: -
v_gene: TRBV28
abundance: -
CDR3aa: CATLEARANYGYTF
CDR3nt: TGTGCCACCCTTGAAGCAAGAGCTAACTATGGCTACACCTTC

j_gene: TRBJ2-3
d_gene: -
v_gene: TRBV18
abundance: -
CDR3aa: CASSVRVGDTQYF
CDR3nt: TGTGCCAGCTCCGTTCGTGTGGGGGATACGCAGTATTTT

j_gene: TRBJ1-3
d_gene: TRBD1
v_gene: TRBV7-2
abundance: -
CDR3aa: CASSPTTGSGNTIYF
CDR3nt: TGTGCCAGCAGCCCTACGACAGGGAGCGGAAACACCATATATTTT

j_gene: TRBJ1-2
d_gene: -
v_gene: TRBV28
abundance: -
CDR3aa: CASSPIGRGSVGYGYTF
CDR3nt: TGTGCCAGCAGCCCAATCGGGAGGGGGTCTGTGGGCTATGGCTACACCTTC

j_gene: TRBJ1-1
d_gene: -
v_gene: TRBV14
abundance: -
CDR3aa: CASSPFNGQFTEAFF
CDR3nt: TGTGCCAGCAGCCCGTTCAACGGGCAGTTCACTGAAGCTTTCTTT

j_gene: TRBJ2-5
d_gene: -
v_gene: TRBV10-3
abundance: -
CDR3aa: CAISEFWSSPETQYF
CDR3nt: TGTGCCATCAGTGAGTTTTGGAGTTCCCCAGAGACCCAGTACTTC

j_gene: TRBJ1-3
d_gene: -
v_gene: TRBV28
abundance: -
CDR3aa: CASSPLDSPRSGNTIYF
CDR3nt: TGTGCCAGCAGCCCTCTCGACAGCCCCAGGTCTGGAAACACCATATATTTT

j_gene: TRBJ2-1
d_gene: TRBD2
v_gene: TRBV24-1
abundance: once
CDR3aa: CATSEASGRGRGDEQFF
CDR3nt: TGTGCCACCAGTGAGGCTAGCGGGAGAGGTAGGGGCGATGAGCAGTTCTTC

j_gene: TRBJ1-3
d_gene: -
v_gene: TRBV27
abundance: -
CDR3aa: CASTTGRGNTIYF
CDR3nt: TGTGCCAGCACCACAGGGAGAGGAAACACCATATATTTT

j_gene: TRBJ1-2
d_gene: -
v_gene: TRBV27
abundance: -
CDR3aa: CASSLMLGYGYTF
CDR3nt: TGTGCCAGCAGTTTAATGCTGGGCTATGGCTACACCTTC

j_gene: TRBJ1-3
d_gene: -
v_gene: TRBV21-1
abundance: -
CDR3aa: CASTPTLYSGNTIYF
CDR3nt: TGTGCCAGCACCCCGACCCTTTACTCTGGAAACACCATATATTTT

j_gene: TRBJ1-5
d_gene: -
v_gene: TRBV27
abundance: once
CDR3aa: CASSLDRSNQPQHF
CDR3nt: TGTGCCAGCAGTTTAGACAGGAGCAATCAGCCCCAGCATTTT

j_gene: TRBJ2-2
d_gene: -
v_gene: TRBV27
abundance: -
CDR3aa: CASSYTGDPGELFF
CDR3nt: TGTGCCAGCAGTTACACGGGCGACCCCGGGGAGCTGTTTTTT

j_gene: TRBJ1-2
d_gene: TRBD1
v_gene: TRBV6-5
abundance: once
CDR3aa: CASNLQGAGFHGYTF
CDR3nt: TGTGCCAGCAACCTACAGGGGGCAGGTTTTCATGGCTACACCTTC